Presented here are 26 T cell receptor beta chains from one specimen sequenced in a study of shared clonotypes between healthy human individuals. The assay was immunoSEQ multiplex PCR, and TCRdb's table has in-frame clones only and misses some. The table has 1.5 million to 2.5 million clones, about 94% seen once. CD45RO-negative, CCR7-selected cells formed the naive CD8 fraction, which excluded terminally differentiated effector memory CD45RA+ cells. Sequenced: naive CD8+ T cells sorted from blood. The receptors shown here come from a man younger than 35 in good health.

The J gene is TRBJ2-7, the V gene TRBV27; TRBD1 matches at 7 bases. The CDR3 totals 16 residues. Losses at the gene ends were 1 base for V and 5 bases for J; bases not matched to a gene: 11. Germline assignment: CDR1 MNHEY and CDR2 SMNVEV (reference sequence). DNA of the CDR3: TGTGCCAGCAGTTTATTGTCGAGAGACAGGGTGGACGAGCAGTACTTC. Protein product: CASSLLSRDRVDEQYF.

The V call is TRBV2, the J call TRBJ1-2; D gene unclear. This CDR3 comprises 14 residues. V lost 1 base, J lost 7 bases, and 13 bases lay in between. Germline CDR1 reads SNHLY; CDR2 reads FYNNEI. The CDR3 is CASSEEVLTPGYTF. CDR3 bases: TGTGCCAGCAGTGAAGAGGTTTTAACTCCTGGCTACACCTTC.

The rearrangement joins TRBV28 to TRBJ2-7, with a tentative D call TRBD2 (6 bases). The CDR3 sequence is 16 residues long. Germline lookup yields CDR1 MDHEN and CDR2 SYDVKM. V was trimmed by 6 bases and J by 1 base, leaving 19 bases between them. The DNA for the CDR3 is TGTGCCAGCAGACCACCCCTGCGGGACTGGTCCTACGAGCAGTACTTC. Translated, it gives CASRPPLRDWSYEQYF. Full variable domain (outside the CDR3, taken from reference TRBV28 and TRBJ2-7): DVKVTQSSRYLVKRTGEKVFLECVQDMDHENMFWYRQDPGLGLRLIYFSYDVKMKEKGDIPEGYSVSREKKERFSLILESASTNQTSMYLCASRPPLRDWSYEQYFGPGTRLTVT.

The chain combines TRBV19 with TRBJ2-5; D is uncertain. Per the germline V gene, CDR1 is LNHDA and CDR2 is SQIVND (reference sequence). V shed 5 bases and J shed 2 bases, with 9 bases lying between them. The CDR3 length is 13 residues. The CDR3 bases are TGTGCCAGTAGTTGGGCCACACAAGAGACCCAGTACTTC. Translated, it gives CASSWATQETQYF.

The gene calls are TRBV7-9 and TRBJ2-1; 9 bases line up with TRBD2. The CDR3 extends over 12 amino acids. V was clipped by 5 bases and J by 10 bases; unmatched bases: 3. CDR1 is SEHNR and CDR2 is FQNEAQ in the germline V gene (reference sequence). The CDR3 here is CASSDGTSEQFF. CDR3 in DNA: TGTGCCAGCAGCGACGGGACTAGCGAGCAGTTCTTC.

The rearrangement joins TRBV6-5 to TRBJ1-3, with TRBD1 matching 10 bases. Germline loops: CDR1 MNHEY, CDR2 SVGAGI. With 0 bases clipped from V and 4 bases from J, the junction kept 3 bases outside the gene matches. This CDR3 has 16 amino acids. The CDR3 region is CASSYSTGGMGNTIYF. As DNA, the CDR3 is TGTGCCAGCAGTTACTCGACAGGGGGCATGGGAAACACCATATATTTT.

The chain carries TRBV5-6 and TRBJ1-4; possible D gene TRBD1, 6 bases. Per the germline V gene, CDR1 is SGHDT and CDR2 is YYEEEE. With 0 bases removed from V and 2 bases from J, the gap between germline ends came to 14 bases. CDR3 length: 17 residues. CDR3 DNA sequence: TGTGCCAGCAGCTTGGTCGGGACGGGGGCCACTAATGAAAAACTGTTTTTT. It codes for CASSLVGTGATNEKLFF.

The CDR3 bases are TGTGCTAGTGGTTTGTCAGGGTCGAGCACTGAAGCTTTCTTT. It specifies CASGLSGSSTEAFF. The chain uses TRBV12-5 and TRBJ1-1; perhaps TRBD1 as D (5 bases). The CDR3 length is 14 residues. Germline assignment: CDR1 LGHNT and CDR2 FRNRAP. Between the trimmed V and J ends, which lost 2 bases and 4 bases, there was a span of 11 bases. Drawing the rest from reference TRBV12-5 and TRBJ1-1, the complete variable domain is DARVTQTPRHKVTEMGQEVTMRCQPILGHNTVFWYRQTMMQGLELLAYFRNRAPLDDSGMPKDRFSAEMPDATLATLKIQPSEPRDSAVYFCASGLSGSSTEAFFGQGTRLTVV.

The genes are TRBV9 and TRBJ1-2, with unresolved D. This CDR3 is built from 15 residues. Trimming left V 0 bases short and J 0 bases short, with 9 bases between. The V gene's germline CDR1 is SGDLS and CDR2 YYNGEE. CDR3 sequence: CASSVGDRPNYGYTF. The DNA of the CDR3 is TGTGCCAGCAGCGTAGGCGACCGTCCTAACTATGGCTACACCTTC.

This chain uses TRBV5-4 with TRBJ2-1; TRBD1 might be the D (5 bases). CDR1 SGHNT and CDR2 YYREEE come from the germline V gene (reference sequence). The CDR3 covers 15 residues. Between the trimmed V and J ends, which lost 0 bases and 5 bases, there was a span of 12 bases. The CDR3 loop is CASSLEQVTNNEQFF. The DNA for the CDR3 is TGTGCCAGCAGCTTGGAACAGGTAACCAACAATGAGCAGTTCTTC. The full variable domain, its missing parts supplied by reference TRBV5-4 and TRBJ2-1, is ETGVTQSPTHLIKTRGQQVTLRCSSQSGHNTVSWYQQALGQGPQFIFQYYREEENGRGNFPPRFSGLQFPNYSSELNVNALELDDSALYLCASSLEQVTNNEQFFGPGTRLTVL.

The chain has TRBV4-1 and TRBJ2-7; D may be TRBD1 (6 bases). Germline V gene sequence: CDR1 MGHRA, CDR2 YSYEKL. Trimming took 2 bases from V and 2 from J, leaving 7 bases between them. The CDR3 is 13 residues long. CDR3 in amino acids: CASSQRDTYEQYF. CDR3 DNA: TGCGCCAGCAGCCAACGGGACACCTACGAGCAGTACTTC.

This sequence joins TRBV5-5 and TRBJ2-4; D is ambiguous. In germline, CDR1 is SGHKS, CDR2 YYEKEE (reference sequence). The ends were cut back, 1 base at V and 3 bases at J, with 14 bases in the middle. The CDR3 contains 16 residues. The CDR3 nucleotides read TGTGCCAGCAGCTTGAACCGCGGAGTATTCAAAAACATTCAGTACTTC. The encoded protein is CASSLNRGVFKNIQYF.

This clone was observed a single time. The chain recombines TRBV19 with TRBJ2-2, with no clear D. Germline values: CDR1 LNHDA, CDR2 SQIVND (reference sequence). The CDR3 totals 15 residues. The V gene lost 3 bases and the J gene lost 5 bases, with 13 bases spanning the gap. CDR3 loop: CASSMMALATGELFF. Written as DNA, the CDR3 is TGTGCCAGTAGTATGATGGCCTTGGCGACCGGGGAGCTGTTTTTT.

The V call is TRBV5-1, the J call TRBJ1-1; TRBD1 matches at 8 bases. The germline CDR1 and CDR2 sequences are SGHRS and YFSETQ. The ends lost 3 bases at V and 5 bases at J; junction bases unmatched: 6. This CDR3 has 14 amino acids. Here the CDR3 reads CASSSLRGLTEAFF. CDR3 DNA: TGCGCCAGCAGCTCCCTCAGGGGGCTGACTGAAGCTTTCTTT. Together with reference TRBV5-1 and TRBJ1-1, the CDR3 gives the full variable domain: KAGVTQTPRYLIKTRGQQVTLSCSPISGHRSVSWYQQTPGQGLQFLFEYFSETQRNKGNFPGRFSGRQFSNSRSEMNVSTLELGDSALYLCASSSLRGLTEAFFGQGTRLTVV.

The sample holds one count of this clone. The rearrangement links TRBV7-8 to TRBJ1-4; perhaps TRBD1 as D (5 bases). The CDR3 is made up of 14 amino acids. Germline values: CDR1 SGHVS, CDR2 FQNEAQ. Deletions cut 0 bases from V and 7 bases from J, with 9 bases between. CDR3 DNA: TGTGCCAGCAGCTTAGCGCGGGACGCTGAAAAACTGTTTTTT. Translated: CASSLARDAEKLFF.

This rearrangement joins TRBV4-1 to TRBJ1-1, with 7 positions matching TRBD1. CDR3 length: 14 amino acids. Unmatched junction bases numbered 6, after V lost 4 bases and J lost 4 bases. Germline V lookup: CDR1 MGHRA, CDR2 YSYEKL. The CDR3 DNA reads as TGCGCCAGCAGCCTAGGGGGCCGGAGCACTGAAGCTTTCTTT. Translation gives CASSLGGRSTEAFF.

This clone appeared a single time. The sample carries other DNA sequences with the same CDR3. The rearrangement uses TRBV19 and TRBJ2-1; TRBD2 agrees at 7 bases. This CDR3 region has 15 residues. Trimming removed 1 base from V and 4 bases from J; junction bases left unmatched: 4. Germline loops: CDR1 LNHDA, CDR2 SQIVND (reference sequence). CDR3 residues: CASSIGLADYNEQFF. In nucleotides, the CDR3 is TGTGCCAGTAGTATAGGGCTAGCGGATTACAATGAGCAGTTCTTC. The variable domain in full, completed from reference TRBV19 and TRBJ2-1, reads DGGITQSPKYLFRKEGQNVTLSCEQNLNHDAMYWYRQDPGQGLRLIYYSQIVNDFQKGDIAEGYSVSREKKESFPLTVTSAQKNPTAFYLCASSIGLADYNEQFFGPGTRLTVL.

This clone was seen once. The chain recombines TRBV7-2 with TRBJ2-3, with D perhaps matching TRBD1 (6 bases). The CDR3 length is 17 residues. The V end lost 2 bases, the J end lost 0 bases, and 15 bases lay between the germline ends. CDR1 is SGHTA, CDR2 FQGNSA, per germline. The CDR3: CASSLNSLGASTDTQYF. The DNA of the CDR3 is TGTGCCAGCAGCTTAAACTCGTTGGGGGCGAGCACAGATACGCAGTATTTT.

Notes on this clone: The sample carries other DNA sequences with the same CDR3. The chain is built from TRBV27 and TRBJ2-3; 10 positions match TRBD1. V lost 4 bases and J lost 1; bases outside the gene matches: 2. Per germline, CDR1 MNHEY and CDR2 SMNVEV (reference sequence). CDR3 size: 15 residues. CDR3 protein: CASSSGTGGTDTQYF. In DNA form, the CDR3 reads TGTGCCAGCAGTTCAGGGACAGGGGGCACAGATACGCAGTATTTT.

The chain joins TRBV7-9 to TRBJ2-2; D is possibly TRBD1 or TRBD2 (5 bases each). CDR3 length equals 14 residues. V was shortened by 2 bases and J by 7 bases, with 11 bases between the two germline ends. The V gene's germline CDR1 is SEHNR and CDR2 FQNEAQ (reference sequence). The CDR3 nucleotides are TGTGCCAGCAGCTTACTAGGGGACCACGGGGAGCTGTTTTTT. Encoded protein: CASSLLGDHGELFF.

The sample holds one count of this clone. The chain combines TRBV4-3 with TRBJ2-3; D is perhaps TRBD1 (6 bases). V was shortened by 3 bases and J by 3 bases, with 19 bases between the two germline ends. The germline V gene has CDR1 LGHNA and CDR2 YSLEER. The CDR3 totals 17 residues. CDR3 DNA: TGCGCCAGCAGCCAGGGGGCATGGGGGAGTATAACAGATACGCAGTATTTT. Translated, it gives CASSQGAWGSITDTQYF.

This sequence joins TRBV14 and TRBJ1-1, with D hard to call. Trimming took 1 base from V and 7 from J, leaving 7 bases between them. The germline V gene encodes CDR1 SGHDN and CDR2 FVKESK. This CDR3 is 12 amino acids long. The CDR3: CASSQVELEAFF. The CDR3 bases are TGTGCCAGCAGCCAAGTCGAACTTGAAGCTTTCTTT. Filled out from reference TRBV14 and TRBJ1-1, the complete variable domain reads EAGVTQFPSHSVIEKGQTVTLRCDPISGHDNLYWYRRVMGKEIKFLLHFVKESKQDESGMPNNRFLAERTGGTYSTLKVQPAELEDSGVYFCASSQVELEAFFGQGTRLTVV.

The chain is built from TRBV6-6 and TRBJ2-7; TRBD1 is a possible D gene (6 bases). Per germline, CDR1 MNHNY and CDR2 SVGAGI (reference sequence). This CDR3 is 15 amino acids long. V was pared by 6 bases and J by 4 bases, with 19 bases between. CDR3 DNA sequence: TGTGCCAGCAGCCTCCCCCTGGGACACACATACGAGCAGTACTTC. This translates into CASSLPLGHTYEQYF.

The sample holds one count of this clone. The chain carries TRBV4-3 and TRBJ2-1; D may be TRBD1 (6 bases). Trimming shortened V by 1 base and J by 3 bases, and 13 bases separated the two germline ends. Germline CDR1 is LGHNA and CDR2 is YSLEER. CDR3 length equals 16 residues. CDR3 nucleotides: TGCGCCAGCAGCCAAGGGGGGCCTACCCACTACAATGAGCAGTTCTTC. Translated: CASSQGGPTHYNEQFF.

CDR3 nucleotide sequence: TGTGCCAGCAGTATAGGACAGCCCGGGGAGCTGTTTTTT. Translating gives CASSIGQPGELFF. The chain joins TRBV6-5 to TRBJ2-2, with D possibly matching TRBD1 (6 bases). Trimming took 5 bases from V and 6 from J, leaving 10 bases between them. The germline V gene encodes CDR1 MNHEY and CDR2 SVGAGI. The CDR3 is 13 amino acids.

J is TRBJ2-7 and V is TRBV5-1; 9 positions agree with TRBD1. This CDR3 has 16 amino acids. V gave up 3 bases and J gave up 3 bases; unmatched junction bases: 10. Germline V gene data show CDR1 as SGHRS and CDR2 as YFSETQ. The CDR3 DNA reads as TGCGCCAGCAGCTCTCACTCCGGGACAGGGAACTACGAGCAGTACTTC. Protein sequence: CASSSHSGTGNYEQYF.